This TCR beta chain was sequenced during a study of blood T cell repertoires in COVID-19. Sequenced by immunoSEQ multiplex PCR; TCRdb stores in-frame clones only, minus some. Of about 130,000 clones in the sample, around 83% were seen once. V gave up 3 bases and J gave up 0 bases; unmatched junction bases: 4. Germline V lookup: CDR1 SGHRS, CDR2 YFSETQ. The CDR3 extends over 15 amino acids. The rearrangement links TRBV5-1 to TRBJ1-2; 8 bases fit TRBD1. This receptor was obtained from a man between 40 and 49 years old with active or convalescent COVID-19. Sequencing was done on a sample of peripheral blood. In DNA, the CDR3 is TGCGCCAGCAGCTGGGGGACAGGTACTAACTATGGCTACACCTTC. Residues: CASSWGTGTNYGYTF.